Each of the 27 T cell receptor beta chains below was sequenced from the same sample in a study of cytomegalovirus exposure and HLA in healthy donors. The PCR employed 60 Vbeta primers together with 13 Jbeta primers. Method: immunoSEQ multiplex PCR; TCRdb's copy keeps in-frame clones and lacks some. The sample table sets out some 120,000 clones. Input material: PBMCs. The receptor set was obtained from a man between 18 and 29 years old in good health and CMV-seronegative.

The J gene is TRBJ1-5, the V gene TRBV6-7; possible D gene TRBD1, 5 bases. TRBV6-7 is labeled an ORF, and its function is uncertain. The CDR3 totals 17 residues. The germline V and J ends were trimmed by 2 bases and 2 bases, with 16 bases remaining between them. CDR3 bases: TGTGCCAGCAGTTACGCTTGGGGGGGGGTTTGCAATCAGCCCCAGCATTTT. Translating it yields CASSYAWGGVCNQPQHF.

V gene TRBV10-3 combines with J gene TRBJ2-5; TRBD2 might be the D (5 bases). V shed 3 bases and J shed 2 bases, with 16 bases lying between them. The CDR3 runs 16 residues. Germline loops: CDR1 ENHRY, CDR2 SYGVKD. CDR3 sequence (DNA): TGTGCCATCAGTGACCCTGTGACCCGAGGGCAAGAGACCCAGTACTTC. Translation gives CAISDPVTRGQETQYF.

The V call is TRBV29-1, the J call TRBJ2-2; D may be TRBD1 (6 bases). With 6 bases removed from V and 6 bases from J, the gap between germline ends came to 11 bases. Germline CDR1 SQVTM, CDR2 ANQGSEA. The CDR3 loop spans 12 amino acids. The CDR3 region is CSVNQGPGELFF. The CDR3, as DNA: TGCAGCGTGAACCAGGGGCCCGGGGAGCTGTTTTTT.

This sequence joins TRBV27 and TRBJ1-1, with D perhaps matching TRBD1 (6 bases). The length of the CDR3 is 13 residues. Trimming shortened V by 8 bases and J by 4 bases, and 14 bases separated the two germline ends. In germline, CDR1 is MNHEY, CDR2 SMNVEV (reference sequence). The CDR3, as DNA: TGTGCCAGCCGGGTACAGGGAATCACTGAAGCTTTCTTT. This codes for CASRVQGITEAFF.

The chain has TRBV5-1 and TRBJ1-4; a weak D match, TRBD1 (6 bases). V dropped 0 bases and J dropped 4 bases, with 10 bases sitting between them. The germline V gene has CDR1 SGHRS and CDR2 YFSETQ. The CDR3 totals 15 residues. The CDR3 nucleotides are TGCGCCAGCAGCTTGGCGACAGGACTTAATGAAAAACTGTTTTTT. Encoded protein: CASSLATGLNEKLFF.

The V call is TRBV11-3, the J call TRBJ2-7; 8 bases fit TRBD1. The J segment lost 0 bases and the V segment lost 4 bases, leaving 5 bases of the junction unmatched. The CDR3 is made up of 15 amino acids. Per the germline V gene, CDR1 is SGHNT and CDR2 is YENEEA. The CDR3 protein is CASSSGQGSSYEQYF. CDR3 bases: TGTGCCAGCAGCTCCGGACAGGGAAGCTCCTACGAGCAGTACTTC.

The gene calls are TRBV7-8 and TRBJ2-7, with 10 positions matching TRBD2. Trimming at V came to 0 bases and at J to 4 bases, leaving 6 bases not matched to a gene. This CDR3 is 16 amino acids long. From germline, CDR1 is SGHVS and CDR2 FQNEAQ. As DNA, the CDR3 is TGTGCCAGCAGCTTAGCGGCTAGCGGGAGTTTGTACGAGCAGTACTTC. It translates to CASSLAASGSLYEQYF. Drawing the rest from reference TRBV7-8 and TRBJ2-7, the complete variable domain is GAGVSQSPRYKVAKRGQDVALRCDPISGHVSLFWYQQALGQGPEFLTYFQNEAQLDKSGLPSDRFFAERPEGSVSTLKIQRTQQEDSAVYLCASSLAASGSLYEQYFGPGTRLTVT.

The chain is built from TRBV9 and TRBJ1-5; 8 bases agree with TRBD1. Trimming cost V 4 bases and J 8 bases; bases outside gene matches: 5. The CDR3 contains 13 residues. In germline, CDR1 is SGDLS, CDR2 YYNGEE. The CDR3 sequence is CASSTGQGEPQHF. CDR3 DNA sequence: TGTGCCAGCAGCACCGGACAGGGAGAGCCCCAGCATTTT. Using reference TRBV9 and TRBJ1-5 for the parts outside the CDR3, the full variable domain is DSGVTQTPKHLITATGQRVTLRCSPRSGDLSVYWYQQSLDQGLQFLIQYYNGEERAKGNILERFSAQQFPDLHSELNLSSLELGDSALYFCASSTGQGEPQHFGDGTRLSIL.

The chain joins TRBV18 to TRBJ2-7; maybe TRBD2 (5 bases). V was trimmed by 2 bases and J by 9 bases, leaving 11 bases between them. Germline V CDR1 and CDR2: KGHSH, LQKENI. The CDR3 totals 12 residues. The CDR3 spells CASSPTSGGQYF. The CDR3 DNA reads as TGTGCCAGCTCACCAACGAGCGGAGGGCAGTACTTC. The full variable domain, in which reference TRBV18 and TRBJ2-7 provide the parts outside the CDR3, is NAGVMQNPRHLVRRRGQEARLRCSPMKGHSHVYWYRQLPEEGLKFMVYLQKENIIDESGMPKERFSAEFPKEGPSILRIQQVVRGDSAAYFCASSPTSGGQYFGPGTRLTVT.

The chain combines TRBV7-9 with TRBJ2-5; tentative D call: TRBD1 (5 bases). In germline, CDR1 is SEHNR, CDR2 FQNEAQ (reference sequence). The V gene lost 3 bases and the J gene lost 3 bases, with 23 bases spanning the gap. There are 18 residues in the CDR3. The CDR3 loop reads CASSFPLSIGQFEETQYF. In DNA form, the CDR3 reads TGTGCCAGCAGCTTCCCCCTTTCGATAGGACAATTCGAAGAGACCCAGTACTTC. Together with reference TRBV7-9 and TRBJ2-5, the CDR3 gives the full variable domain: DTGVSQNPRHKITKRGQNVTFRCDPISEHNRLYWYRQTLGQGPEFLTYFQNEAQLEKSRLLSDRFSAERPKGSFSTLEIQRTEQGDSAMYLCASSFPLSIGQFEETQYFGPGTRLLVL.

The rearrangement uses TRBV2 and TRBJ1-2; 7 positions match TRBD1. This CDR3 spans 14 amino acids. With 9 bases clipped from V and 1 base from J, the junction kept 8 bases outside the gene matches. CDR1 and CDR2 (germline): SNHLY, FYNNEI. CDR3 coding DNA: TGTGCCAGGTCGGACAGGATCAATAACTATGGCTACACCTTC. Its translation is CARSDRINNYGYTF.

The rearrangement links TRBV10-1 to TRBJ2-3; TRBD2 matches at 8 bases. V gave up 5 bases and J gave up 2 bases; unmatched junction bases: 12. CDR1 and CDR2 from the germline V gene are WNHNN and SYGVQD (reference sequence). The CDR3 has 17 residues. Here the CDR3 reads CASSSSRGGRYTDTQYF. CDR3 nucleotide sequence: TGCGCCAGCAGTTCCTCTCGGGGGGGCAGATACACAGATACGCAGTATTTT.

V gene TRBV20-1 combines with J gene TRBJ2-1, with D perhaps TRBD2 (6 bases). Germline CDR1 is DFQATT and CDR2 is SNEGSKA (reference sequence). The CDR3 runs to 11 residues. V was shortened by 4 bases and J by 13 bases, with 14 bases between the two germline ends. CDR3 sequence (DNA): TGCAGTGCTATGACCCCGCGGGATCAGTTCTTC. It is translated as CSAMTPRDQFF.

The chain couples TRBV27 to TRBJ1-1; tentatively, D is TRBD1 (6 bases). Germline-derived CDR1 and CDR2 are MNHEY and SMNVEV (reference sequence). This CDR3 region has 13 residues. Trimming took 10 bases from V and 0 from J, leaving 12 bases between them. The CDR3 loop reads CATWDILNTEAFF. The CDR3 region has the DNA TGTGCCACCTGGGACATCTTGAACACTGAAGCTTTCTTT.

This sequence joins TRBV5-6 and TRBJ2-2; D remains unclear. This CDR3 is built from 12 residues. V was shortened by 0 bases and J by 7 bases, with 4 bases between the two germline ends. CDR1 and CDR2 from the germline V gene are SGHDT and YYEEEE. DNA of the CDR3: TGTGCCAGCAGCTTGGCCGGCGGGGAGCTGTTTTTT. This sequence encodes CASSLAGGELFF.

The chain links TRBV9 to TRBJ2-2; weak D call: TRBD1 (5 bases). Trimming cost V 3 bases and J 1 base, with 10 bases left between them. The CDR3 totals 15 residues. Germline loops: CDR1 SGDLS, CDR2 YYNGEE. The CDR3 DNA follows: TGTGCCAGCAGCGCCGAGACAGTGAACACCGGGGAGCTGTTTTTT. Translation: CASSAETVNTGELFF.

V and J are TRBV9 and TRBJ1-1; D unclear. CDR1 is SGDLS, CDR2 YYNGEE, per germline. Deletions cut 3 bases from V and 5 bases from J, with 14 bases between. The CDR3 totals 14 residues. Here the CDR3 reads CASSAFEGATEAFF. The CDR3 coding sequence is TGTGCCAGCAGCGCTTTTGAGGGAGCGACTGAAGCTTTCTTT. Full variable domain (missing parts from reference TRBV9 and TRBJ1-1): DSGVTQTPKHLITATGQRVTLRCSPRSGDLSVYWYQQSLDQGLQFLIQYYNGEERAKGNILERFSAQQFPDLHSELNLSSLELGDSALYFCASSAFEGATEAFFGQGTRLTVV.

J is TRBJ2-5 and V is TRBV9, with D possibly matching TRBD2 (6 bases). This CDR3 has 16 residues. The germline V and J ends were trimmed by 6 bases and 2 bases, with 20 bases remaining between them. Germline V gene sequence: CDR1 SGDLS, CDR2 YYNGEE. The chain's CDR3 is CASTLGLAPMQETQYF. CDR3 sequence (DNA): TGTGCCAGCACCCTAGGGCTAGCGCCAATGCAAGAGACCCAGTACTTC.

The chain employs TRBV5-1 and TRBJ2-1; possibly TRBD2 for D (6 bases). The CDR3 has 14 residues. Germline lookup yields CDR1 SGHRS and CDR2 YFSETQ. V shed 3 bases and J shed 7 bases, with 14 bases lying between them. CDR3 nucleotide sequence: TGCGCCAGCAGCTATAGCGGCCCTGCGAATGAGCAGTTCTTC. Protein product: CASSYSGPANEQFF.

This chain uses TRBV19 with TRBJ2-3; maybe TRBD1 (6 bases). Germline values: CDR1 LNHDA, CDR2 SQIVND (reference sequence). Trimming shortened V by 6 bases and J by 2 bases, and 18 bases separated the two germline ends. The CDR3 is made up of 16 amino acids. The CDR3 sequence is CASRSPGWGHTDTQYF. CDR3 nucleotides: TGTGCCAGTAGATCTCCAGGGTGGGGACACACAGATACGCAGTATTTT.

The rearrangement joins TRBV10-2 to TRBJ1-5, with D perhaps matching TRBD1 (6 bases). CDR3 length: 16 residues. V was trimmed by 2 bases and J by 7 bases, leaving 18 bases between them. Germline V gene data show CDR1 as WSHSY and CDR2 as SAAADI. In DNA form, the CDR3 reads TGCGCCAGCAGTGAGCTAAATAGACAGGTACACCAGCCCCAGCATTTT. Its protein is CASSELNRQVHQPQHF.

The chain carries TRBV6-5 and TRBJ1-5, with unresolved D. Germline V gene lookup returns CDR1 MNHEY and CDR2 SVGAGI. Trimming stripped 7 bases from V and 1 base from J, with 14 bases between. The CDR3 covers 15 residues. Here the CDR3 reads CASKRSLQSNQPQHF. The CDR3 DNA follows: TGTGCCAGCAAGAGGTCCTTACAAAGCAATCAGCCCCAGCATTTT.

The CDR3 region has the DNA TGTGCCAGCTCACCGGTAGAGTCAGGGCAAGAGACCCAGTACTTC. The encoded protein is CASSPVESGQETQYF. The chain couples TRBV18 to TRBJ2-5; tentative D call: TRBD1 (5 bases). The CDR3 covers 15 residues. V was pared by 3 bases and J by 2 bases, with 13 bases between. Germline V gene data show CDR1 as KGHSH and CDR2 as LQKENI.

The V and J genes are TRBV5-1 and TRBJ2-2; D is perhaps TRBD2 (5 bases). V was shortened by 9 bases and J by 6 bases, with 9 bases between the two germline ends. Germline-derived CDR1 and CDR2 are SGHRS and YFSETQ. The CDR3 spans 11 residues. CDR3 DNA sequence: TGCGCCACCTCAGCGGCCGGGGAGCTGTTTTTT. Translated: CATSAAGELFF.

The chain recombines TRBV29-1 with TRBJ2-7, with D perhaps TRBD2 (6 bases). The CDR3 covers 14 residues. Trimming shortened V by 4 bases and J by 0 bases, and 13 bases separated the two germline ends. Germline lookup yields CDR1 SQVTM and CDR2 ANQGSEA. CDR3 residues: CSVVLRGSSYEQYF. The DNA of the CDR3 is TGCAGCGTTGTATTGCGGGGAAGCTCCTACGAGCAGTACTTC.

The gene calls are TRBV30 and TRBJ2-7; 8 bases are shared with TRBD1. The CDR3 length is 13 residues. CDR1 is GTSNPN, CDR2 SVGIG, per germline (reference sequence). Trimming cost V 5 bases and J 3 bases; bases outside gene matches: 6. CDR3 sequence reads: CAWAVQGVYEQYF. The CDR3 coding sequence is TGTGCCTGGGCAGTACAGGGGGTCTACGAGCAGTACTTC.

The CDR3 DNA is TGTGCCAGCAAGGCAGGAGATTTAACTGGGGCACAGGGTTTCTTT. It encodes CASKAGDLTGAQGFF. This chain links TRBV10-3 with TRBJ1-1; possible D gene TRBD1, 6 bases. CDR3 length: 15 amino acids. Germline CDR1 is ENHRY and CDR2 is SYGVKD. V lost 10 bases and J lost 13, with 31 bases in between.